This entry describes one T cell receptor (beta chain). The germline V gene encodes CDR1 GTSNPN and CDR2 SVGIG (reference sequence). After removal of 2 bases from V and 6 bases from J, the junction contained 4 bases not matched to a gene. The CDR3 runs to 13 residues. This sample is part of a study of blood T cell repertoires in COVID-19. Study background: Material from acute and convalescent COVID-19 was sourced from the United States, Italy and Spain. From T cells, B-cell-depleted T cells, or PBMCs came the material, which was cDNA or gDNA.

Per the study methods: Reference gene primer amplification in the assay estimated nucleated cell counts. Profiled with immunoSEQ multiplex PCR; TCRdb holds only in-frame clones, not every one. The D gene and trimming were derived from the DNA, and the V and J assignments and clone size from that table. The sample has 52,000 or so clones, around nine tenths seen once; the top ten hold approximately 8%. The source material was peripheral blood. This rearrangement joins TRBV30 to TRBJ1-5; 7 nucleotides align to TRBD1. The origin of this receptor is a man aged 55-75 years with active COVID-19. CDR3 DNA: TGTGCCTGGAGTAACAGGGGAAGTCAGCCCCAGCATTTT. Amino acid sequence: CAWSNRGSQPQHF.